What follows are 12 T cell receptor beta chains derived from one specimen sequenced in a study of blood T cell repertoires in COVID-19. Here immunoSEQ multiplex PCR was the method, and the copy in TCRdb shows in-frame clones only, minus some. The table shows some 200,000 clones, with 60% to 85% occurring only once. The sample was peripheral blood. The receptors here all came from a woman between 65 and 79 years old with acute or convalescent COVID-19.

V and J are TRBV4-2 and TRBJ1-5; D call uncertain. From germline, CDR1 is LGHNA and CDR2 YNFKEQ. The CDR3 is 15 amino acids. The ends were cut back, 4 bases at V and 7 bases at J, with 17 bases in the middle. The CDR3 loop is CASSLTMGPSQPQHF. CDR3 sequence (DNA): TGTGCCAGCAGCCTAACGATGGGCCCGTCACAGCCCCAGCATTTT.

The chain links TRBV6-5 to TRBJ2-7; D might be TRBD2 (6 bases). V gave up 6 bases and J gave up 0 bases, with 15 bases separating them. This CDR3 is 15 amino acids long. Germline-derived CDR1 and CDR2 are MNHEY and SVGAGI. For the CDR3, the DNA is TGTGCCAGCAGCCGGGACTTCGAAAGCTCCTACGAGCAGTACGTC. Amino acid sequence: CASSRDFESSYEQYV.

The chain links TRBV11-3 to TRBJ2-7, with TRBD2 matching over 7 bases. The germline V gene has CDR1 SGHNT and CDR2 YENEEA. The length of the CDR3 is 14 residues. V shed 1 base, J shed 3 bases, and the junction held 3 bases outside the gene matches. DNA of the CDR3: TGTGCCAGCAGCTTAGCTGGGGAGGGCTACGAGCAGTACTTC. Translating it yields CASSLAGEGYEQYF.

This clone was observed a single time. This CDR3 reads CASSFPTTNTGELFF. The CDR3 coding sequence is TGTGCCAGCAGCTTTCCTACGACGAACACCGGGGAGCTGTTTTTT. The rearrangement links TRBV7-9 to TRBJ2-2; D uncertain. The CDR3 has 15 amino acids. Between the trimmed V and J ends, which lost 3 bases and 0 bases, there was a span of 8 bases. Per the germline V gene, CDR1 is SEHNR and CDR2 is FQNEAQ (reference sequence). The full variable domain, rest sourced from reference TRBV7-9 and TRBJ2-2, is DTGVSQNPRHKITKRGQNVTFRCDPISEHNRLYWYRQTLGQGPEFLTYFQNEAQLEKSRLLSDRFSAERPKGSFSTLEIQRTEQGDSAMYLCASSFPTTNTGELFFGEGSRLTVL.

The chain employs TRBV4-2 and TRBJ2-3; 10 bases map to TRBD1. V lost 1 base and J lost 6; bases outside the gene matches: 7. The CDR3 is made up of 16 amino acids. Germline V gene data show CDR1 as LGHNA and CDR2 as YNFKEQ. CDR3 sequence: CASSQVGQGGGDTQYF. The DNA of the CDR3 is TGTGCCAGCAGCCAAGTAGGACAGGGGGGCGGGGATACGCAGTATTTT.

The V call is TRBV24-1, the J call TRBJ2-3, with 8 bases fitting TRBD1. The J segment lost 3 bases and the V segment lost 4 bases, leaving 11 bases of the junction unmatched. CDR3 length: 17 amino acids. Germline-derived CDR1 and CDR2 are KGHDR and SFDVKD. The CDR3 region has the DNA TGTGCCACCAGTGACCCTAGGACAGGGTCAGGGACAGATACGCAGTATTTT. This gives the protein CATSDPRTGSGTDTQYF.

The chain combines TRBV30 with TRBJ2-1; 8 nucleotides line up with TRBD1. The CDR3 is 14 amino acids. Per germline, CDR1 GTSNPN and CDR2 SVGIG (reference sequence). Trimming cost V 5 bases and J 4 bases; bases outside gene matches: 7. DNA for the CDR3: TGTGCCTGGGAACCGGGACAGGTTTACAATGAGCAGTTCTTC. Amino acids: CAWEPGQVYNEQFF.

This sequence joins TRBV19 and TRBJ2-3, with TRBD1 matching 7 bases. Per germline, CDR1 LNHDA and CDR2 SQIVND (reference sequence). The ends lost 4 bases at V and 3 bases at J; junction bases unmatched: 7. This CDR3 has 15 amino acids. The CDR3 sequence: CASSTSGGLTDTQYF. As DNA, the CDR3 is TGTGCCAGTAGTACCTCAGGGGGTCTGACAGATACGCAGTATTTT.

The chain employs TRBV7-2 and TRBJ2-5; 8 nucleotides line up with TRBD2. CDR1 SGHTA and CDR2 FQGNSA come from the germline V gene. V shed 4 bases and J 13 bases; nucleotides not matched to a gene: 17. This CDR3 contains 15 residues. Here the CDR3 DNA reads TGTGCCAGCAGCTCTGGGGGCAGGACTAGCTCTTCCTGGTACTTC. Protein sequence: CASSSGGRTSSSWYF.

This clone is a singleton in its sample. J is TRBJ1-1 and V is TRBV18; 11 positions agree with TRBD1. This CDR3 contains 14 residues. With 2 bases clipped from V and 4 bases from J, the junction kept 0 bases outside the gene matches. In germline, CDR1 is KGHSH, CDR2 LQKENI. CDR3 sequence (DNA): TGTGCCAGCTCACCAGGGACAGGGGGCACTGAAGCTTTCTTT. Residues: CASSPGTGGTEAFF.

The V call is TRBV7-9, the J call TRBJ2-3, with no clear D. The V gene's germline CDR1 is SEHNR and CDR2 FQNEAQ (reference sequence). There are 16 residues in the CDR3. Deletions cut 2 bases from V and 0 bases from J, with 12 bases between. This CDR3 is CASSLIVLASTDTQYF. As DNA, the CDR3 is TGTGCCAGCAGCTTAATTGTGTTGGCAAGCACAGATACGCAGTATTTT.

The V gene is TRBV2, the J gene TRBJ1-5; tentatively, D is TRBD1 (5 bases). Trimming took 2 bases from V and 6 from J, leaving 14 bases between them. The germline V gene has CDR1 SNHLY and CDR2 FYNNEI. The CDR3 consists of 15 residues. The CDR3 protein is CASSELQDTGQPQHF. The CDR3 DNA follows: TGTGCCAGCAGTGAATTACAGGATACCGGTCAGCCCCAGCATTTT.